These T cell receptor beta chains were read from a single sample in a study of Ad26.COV2.S vaccination and SARS-CoV-2 variants. TCRdb keeps only in-frame clones here, not all; method: immunoSEQ multiplex PCR. The sample has some 350,000 clones, roughly 85% seen once. The input for sequencing was peripheral blood, taken in a trial of Ad26.COV2.S vaccine versus placebo. The receptors here all came from a person between 18 and 59 years old who received the Ad26.COV2.S COVID-19 vaccine or a placebo. Both conserved end residues are part of each CDR3. Each record gives: J gene, clone size, V gene, D gene, CDR3 protein, CDR3 DNA. The D gene is left open where the match is weak. For some rows the clone size is stated as once, few or many, or as a class when expanded; others skip it.

j_call: TRBJ2-3; clone_size: NA; v_call: TRBV12-5; d_call: NA; cdr3_aa: CASAQLAGVTDTQYF; cdr3_nt: TGTGCTAGTGCCCAACTGGCAGGGGTCACAGATACGCAGTATTTT
j_call: TRBJ2-7; clone_size: NA; v_call: TRBV5-1; d_call: TRBD1; cdr3_aa: CASSQTGARPSEQYF; cdr3_nt: TGCGCCAGCAGCCAGACAGGGGCTCGCCCTAGCGAGCAGTACTTC
j_call: TRBJ2-7; clone_size: many; v_call: TRBV2; d_call: TRBD1; cdr3_aa: CASRPPGQRSYEQYF; cdr3_nt: TGTGCCAGCAGACCACCGGGACAGCGATCCTACGAGCAGTACTTC
j_call: TRBJ2-7; clone_size: once; v_call: TRBV9; d_call: TRBD2; cdr3_aa: CASSAWDYSYEQYF; cdr3_nt: TGTGCCAGCAGCGCCTGGGACTACTCCTACGAGCAGTACTTC
j_call: TRBJ2-7; clone_size: once; v_call: TRBV5-5; d_call: NA; cdr3_aa: CASSGRQVPHEQYF; cdr3_nt: TGTGCCAGCAGCGGGCGACAGGTCCCCCACGAGCAGTACTTC
j_call: TRBJ2-2; clone_size: NA; v_call: TRBV25-1; d_call: NA; cdr3_aa: CASGPRGLLTGELFF; cdr3_nt: TGTGCCAGCGGACCCAGGGGCCTGTTGACCGGGGAGCTGTTTTTT
j_call: TRBJ2-1; clone_size: NA; v_call: TRBV10-2; d_call: NA; cdr3_aa: CATQASGPNEQFF; cdr3_nt: TGCGCCACACAGGCCTCCGGTCCGAATGAGCAGTTCTTC
j_call: TRBJ1-1; clone_size: NA; v_call: TRBV5-1; d_call: NA; cdr3_aa: CASSLFGAGNTEAFF; cdr3_nt: TGCGCCAGCAGCTTGTTCGGGGCCGGGAACACTGAAGCTTTCTTT
j_call: TRBJ2-3; clone_size: NA; v_call: TRBV28; d_call: TRBD2; cdr3_aa: CASSWGLALDTQYF; cdr3_nt: TGTGCCAGCAGTTGGGGACTAGCACTGGATACGCAGTATTTT
j_call: TRBJ1-6; clone_size: NA; v_call: TRBV19; d_call: NA; cdr3_aa: CASSIGGNSPLHF; cdr3_nt: TGTGCCAGTAGTATAGGAGGGAATTCACCCCTCCACTTT
j_call: TRBJ1-5; clone_size: NA; v_call: TRBV7-2; d_call: NA; cdr3_aa: CASSLILGASNQPQHF; cdr3_nt: TGTGCCAGCAGCTTAATCTTAGGGGCTAGCAATCAGCCCCAGCATTTT
j_call: TRBJ1-5; clone_size: NA; v_call: TRBV7-9; d_call: TRBD1; cdr3_aa: CASSPDRGDQPQHF; cdr3_nt: TGTGCCAGCAGCCCCGACAGGGGCGATCAGCCCCAGCATTTT
j_call: TRBJ1-1; clone_size: NA; v_call: TRBV2; d_call: NA; cdr3_aa: CASIKVIVTEAFF; cdr3_nt: TGTGCCAGCATCAAGGTAATTGTCACTGAAGCTTTCTTT
j_call: TRBJ1-4; clone_size: NA; v_call: TRBV3-1/TRBV3-2; d_call: NA; cdr3_aa: CASSQKGGGEKLFF; cdr3_nt: TGTGCCAGCAGCCAAAAGGGGGGAGGTGAAAAACTGTTTTTT
j_call: TRBJ2-4; clone_size: NA; v_call: TRBV5-4; d_call: TRBD1; cdr3_aa: CASSLDRGKNIQYF; cdr3_nt: TGTGCCAGCAGCTTGGACAGGGGGAAAAACATTCAGTACTTC
j_call: TRBJ1-2; clone_size: few; v_call: TRBV10-3; d_call: NA; cdr3_aa: CAISEDRNFGYTF; cdr3_nt: TGTGCCATCAGTGAGGACAGGAATTTCGGCTACACCTTC
j_call: TRBJ1-2; clone_size: NA; v_call: TRBV5-1; d_call: NA; cdr3_aa: CASSLGNQIYGYTF; cdr3_nt: TGCGCCAGCAGCTTGGGAAACCAAATCTATGGCTACACCTTC
j_call: TRBJ1-2; clone_size: NA; v_call: TRBV9; d_call: NA; cdr3_aa: CASSDRQSNYGYTF; cdr3_nt: TGTGCCAGCAGCGATAGACAGTCTAACTATGGCTACACCTTC
j_call: TRBJ2-5; clone_size: few; v_call: TRBV27; d_call: TRBD1; cdr3_aa: CASGRQGAETQYF; cdr3_nt: TGTGCCAGCGGTAGACAGGGTGCAGAGACCCAGTACTTC
j_call: TRBJ2-2; clone_size: NA; v_call: TRBV18; d_call: NA; cdr3_aa: CASSPGRANTGELFF; cdr3_nt: TGTGCCAGCTCACCCGGACGGGCGAACACCGGGGAGCTGTTTTTT
j_call: TRBJ1-5; clone_size: NA; v_call: TRBV2; d_call: NA; cdr3_aa: CASSAGGPRNQPQHF; cdr3_nt: TGTGCCAGCAGTGCCGGGGGTCCCCGCAATCAGCCCCAGCATTTT
j_call: TRBJ1-3; clone_size: few; v_call: TRBV18; d_call: TRBD1; cdr3_aa: CASSPGQAKTGNTIYF; cdr3_nt: TGTGCCAGCTCACCCGGACAGGCTAAGACTGGAAACACCATATATTTT
j_call: TRBJ1-1; clone_size: NA; v_call: TRBV11-3; d_call: NA; cdr3_aa: CASSLVRDTEAFF; cdr3_nt: TGTGCCAGCAGCTTAGTCAGGGACACTGAAGCTTTCTTT
j_call: TRBJ2-3; clone_size: once; v_call: TRBV2; d_call: TRBD2; cdr3_aa: CASSPGLTPTDTQYF; cdr3_nt: TGTGCCAGCTCCCCGGGACTAACCCCAACAGATACGCAGTATTTT